The next 14 T cell receptor beta chains were all read from a single sample in a study of blood T cells in healthy people across ages. Through a sample-barcoded 5' primer and a J-beta primer mix, a second PCR was run for roughly 6 to 12 cycles. Using its own MiXCR run on the 5' RACE reads, TCRdb lists one record per CDR3 protein. The sample contains 600,000 or so distinct CDR3 sequences, around 50% of which appear only once. Sequencing was done on a sample of blood. These receptors originate from an elderly man in good health.

Comments on this clonotype: A clone one base away is much larger, so this may be a read error. The J gene is TRBJ1-4, the V gene TRBV7-9; 7 bases are shared with TRBD1. The CDR3 is 15 residues long. CDR1 SEHNR and CDR2 FQNEAQ come from the germline V gene (reference sequence). Written as DNA, the CDR3 is TGTGCCAGCCTGACAGGGCGATTCGCTAATGAAAACCTGTTTTTT. This gives the protein CASLTGRFANENLFF. Combining the CDR3 with reference TRBV7-9 and TRBJ1-4 gives the whole variable domain DTGVSQNPRHKITKRGQNVTFRCDPISEHNRLYWYRQTLGQGPEFLTYFQNEAQLEKSRLLSDRFSAERPKGSFSTLEIQRTEQGDSAMYLCASLTGRFANENLFFGSGTQLSVL.

The chain carries TRBV6-1 and TRBJ2-3, with D unclear. The germline V and J ends were trimmed by 10 bases and 4 bases, with 24 bases remaining between them. CDR1 MNHNS and CDR2 SASEGT come from the germline V gene. CDR3 length: 16 amino acids. CDR3 coding DNA: TGTGCCACCGAGAGAGTCCCGGATCGGGCCGCAGATACGCAGTATTTT. This codes for CATERVPDRAADTQYF.

In this sample, this clonotype turned up a few times. This chain joins TRBV7-8 and TRBJ2-1; D uncertain. Trimming shortened V by 1 base and J by 2 bases, and 9 bases separated the two germline ends. This CDR3 contains 15 residues. The germline gives CDR1 SGHVS, CDR2 FQNEAQ. DNA for the CDR3: TGTGCCAGCAGCTTAGTACTTTCCGCCTACAATGAGCAGTTCTTC. Translation gives CASSLVLSAYNEQFF.

This clonotype was counted only a few times. The chain is built from TRBV7-2 and TRBJ2-1; possibly TRBD2 for D (5 bases). V was cut by 3 bases and J by 10 bases, with 10 bases left in between. The CDR3 is 12 amino acids. Germline V CDR1 and CDR2: SGHTA, FQGNSA. CDR3 amino acids: CASSLSPGEQFF. CDR3 sequence (DNA): TGTGCCAGCAGCTTGAGTCCGGGGGAGCAGTTCTTC.

This clonotype was seen repeatedly, ten times or more. V and J are TRBV6-5 and TRBJ1-2; perhaps TRBD1 as D (5 bases). This CDR3 has 14 residues. The germline V gene encodes CDR1 MNHEY and CDR2 SVGAGI. Trimming removed 2 bases from V and 4 bases from J, with 11 bases in between. The CDR3 bases are TGTGCCAGCAGTTACAGGGAGGGGACCTATGGCTACACCTTC. Translating it yields CASSYREGTYGYTF.

This clonotype was seen ten or more times. The chain links TRBV6-5 to TRBJ2-7; D unclear. From germline, CDR1 is MNHEY and CDR2 SVGAGI. This CDR3 comprises 13 residues. Trimming pared 5 bases from V and 7 bases from J, leaving 15 bases between. CDR3 in DNA: TGTGCCAGCAGTACGAAGAACGTGAGGGAGCAGTACTTC. This encodes CASSTKNVREQYF.

This clonotype came up a few times. The genes are TRBV6-6 and TRBJ1-6; TRBD1 agrees at 9 bases. CDR1 MNHNY and CDR2 SVGAGI come from the germline V gene (reference sequence). V lost 5 bases and J lost 4; bases outside the gene matches: 6. The CDR3 sequence is 16 residues long. DNA for the CDR3: TGTGCCAGCAGTAAAGGACAGGGGCAATATAATTCACCCCTCCACTTT. Encoded protein: CASSKGQGQYNSPLHF.

The rearrangement uses TRBV3-1 and TRBJ2-7; a weak D match, TRBD2 (5 bases). This CDR3 spans 15 amino acids. Germline CDR1 LGHDT, CDR2 YNNKEL (reference sequence). V lost 4 bases and J lost 2, with 15 bases in between. The CDR3 protein is CASSPSTTLAYEQYF. Here the CDR3 DNA reads TGTGCCAGCAGCCCATCGACTACCTTGGCCTACGAGCAGTACTTC.

This clonotype has just a few counts. The rearrangement joins TRBV7-2 to TRBJ2-7; D is unclear. The germline V gene has CDR1 SGHTA and CDR2 FQGNSA. This CDR3 contains 14 residues. V dropped 1 base and J dropped 1 base, with 8 bases sitting between them. CDR3 in DNA: TGTGCCAGCAGCTTAGGCAGCCAATCCTACGAGCAGTACTTC. It is translated as CASSLGSQSYEQYF. Supplemented by reference TRBV7-2 and TRBJ2-7, the full variable domain reads GAGVSQSPSNKVTEKGKDVELRCDPISGHTALYWYRQSLGQGLEFLIYFQGNSAPDKSGLPSDRFSAERTGGSVSTLTIQRTQQEDSAVYLCASSLGSQSYEQYFGPGTRLTVT.

The chain carries TRBV9 and TRBJ1-2; 7 nucleotides match TRBD1. The trim removed 4 bases at V and 4 bases at J, leaving 7 bases unmatched. Germline V lookup: CDR1 SGDLS, CDR2 YYNGEE. The CDR3 runs 14 residues. The CDR3 DNA reads as TGTGCCAGCAGCTCTACAGGGGAACTCTATGGCTACACCTTC. This translates into CASSSTGELYGYTF.

This clonotype was found many times. The V call is TRBV6-5, the J call TRBJ2-1; D may be TRBD2 (7 bases). Per germline, CDR1 MNHEY and CDR2 SVGAGI. V dropped 7 bases and J dropped 0 bases, with 16 bases sitting between them. The length of the CDR3 is 16 residues. The CDR3 protein is CASKKGGAVSYNEQFF. The CDR3 DNA reads as TGTGCCAGCAAGAAAGGGGGGGCGGTCTCCTACAATGAGCAGTTCTTC.

This clonotype was detected a few times. This sequence joins TRBV30 and TRBJ1-2; TRBD1 is a possible D gene (6 bases). The CDR3 extends over 12 amino acids. Germline V gene sequence: CDR1 GTSNPN, CDR2 SVGIG (reference sequence). Trimming stripped 3 bases from V and 6 bases from J, with 11 bases between. The CDR3 DNA reads TGTGCCTGGAGAAGGAGGGACAATGGCTACACCTTC. Amino acids: CAWRRRDNGYTF.

V is TRBV6-2 or TRBV6-3 and J is TRBJ2-1; 10 nucleotides line up with TRBD2. CDR1 and CDR2 (germline): MNHEY, SVGEGT. V shed 1 base, J shed 9 bases, and the junction held 6 bases outside the gene matches. This CDR3 spans 15 amino acids. The CDR3 region has the DNA TGTGCCAGCAGTTACTTAGGACTAGCGGATAGTGAGCAGTTCTTC. It specifies CASSYLGLADSEQFF.

This clonotype has a count of ten or more. This sequence joins TRBV11-3 and TRBJ2-1; D uncertain. CDR1 and CDR2 from the germline V gene are SGHNT and YENEEA. V was shortened by 3 bases and J by 0 bases, with 12 bases between the two germline ends. This CDR3 has 16 residues. The CDR3 loop reads CASSLTFPLSYNEQFF. CDR3 nucleotide sequence: TGTGCCAGCAGCTTGACCTTTCCGCTCTCCTACAATGAGCAGTTCTTC.